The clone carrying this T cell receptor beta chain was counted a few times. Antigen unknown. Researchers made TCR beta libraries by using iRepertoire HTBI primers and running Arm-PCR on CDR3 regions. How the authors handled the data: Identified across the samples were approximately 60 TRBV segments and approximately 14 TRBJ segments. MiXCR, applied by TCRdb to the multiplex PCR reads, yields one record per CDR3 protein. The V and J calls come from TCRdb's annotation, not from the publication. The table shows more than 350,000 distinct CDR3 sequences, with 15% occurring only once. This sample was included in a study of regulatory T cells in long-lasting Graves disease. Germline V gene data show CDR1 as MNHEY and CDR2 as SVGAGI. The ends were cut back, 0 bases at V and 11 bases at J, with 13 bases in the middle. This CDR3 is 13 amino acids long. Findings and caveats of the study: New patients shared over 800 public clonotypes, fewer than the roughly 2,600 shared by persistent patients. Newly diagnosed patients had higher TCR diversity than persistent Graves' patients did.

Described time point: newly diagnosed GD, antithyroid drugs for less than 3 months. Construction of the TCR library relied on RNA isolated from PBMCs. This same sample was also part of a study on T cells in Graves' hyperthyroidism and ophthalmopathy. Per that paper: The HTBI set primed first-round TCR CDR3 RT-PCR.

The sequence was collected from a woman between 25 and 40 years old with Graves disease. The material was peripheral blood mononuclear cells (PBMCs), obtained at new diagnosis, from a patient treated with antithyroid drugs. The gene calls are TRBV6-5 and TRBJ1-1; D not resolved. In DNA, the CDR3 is TGTGCCAGCAGTTACTCGAAACTCGAGGAGGCTTTCTTT. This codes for CASSYSKLEEAFF.